The next 4 T cell receptor beta chains were all read from a single sample in a study of control samples from healthy donors and cancer patients. Data came from immunoSEQ multiplex PCR; TCRdb stores just in-frame clones and leaves some out. Found here are about 220,000 clones, around 94% of them singletons; the top ten hold about 1.6%. Sequencing was carried out using blood. These receptors all stem from a man aged 50 to 59 in good health.

The chain employs TRBV5-1 and TRBJ2-1; D remains ambiguous. The CDR3 is made up of 15 amino acids. V shed 0 bases and J shed 7 bases, with 14 bases lying between them. Germline assignment: CDR1 SGHRS and CDR2 YFSETQ. CDR3 nucleotides: TGCGCCAGCAGCTTGGACCAAATCCCCGGGAATGAGCAGTTCTTC. Residues: CASSLDQIPGNEQFF.

The chain joins TRBV19 to TRBJ2-2; perhaps TRBD1 as D (6 bases). Germline V gene sequence: CDR1 LNHDA, CDR2 SQIVND (reference sequence). CDR3 size: 14 residues. V lost 7 bases and J 1 base, leaving 10 bases between the germline ends. This CDR3 reads CASIADRNTGELFF. DNA for the CDR3: TGTGCCAGTATCGCGGACAGGAACACCGGGGAGCTGTTTTTT.

CDR3 region: CASSQDWGELFF. Here the CDR3 DNA reads TGCGCCAGCAGCCAAGACTGGGGGGAGCTGTTTTTT. The chain has TRBV4-3 and TRBJ2-2; D remains unclear. Germline CDR1 and CDR2: LGHNA and YSLEER. This CDR3 contains 12 residues. V gave up 0 bases and J gave up 8 bases, with 4 bases separating them.

J is TRBJ2-2 and V is TRBV5-1; 7 bases fit TRBD2. CDR1 is SGHRS, CDR2 YFSETQ, per germline. This CDR3 region has 15 residues. Germline trimming cut 4 bases from V and 1 base from J; bases unmatched to any gene: 4. The CDR3 sequence: CASSSGALNTGELFF. The CDR3 DNA reads as TGCGCCAGCAGCAGCGGGGCCTTGAACACCGGGGAGCTGTTTTTT.